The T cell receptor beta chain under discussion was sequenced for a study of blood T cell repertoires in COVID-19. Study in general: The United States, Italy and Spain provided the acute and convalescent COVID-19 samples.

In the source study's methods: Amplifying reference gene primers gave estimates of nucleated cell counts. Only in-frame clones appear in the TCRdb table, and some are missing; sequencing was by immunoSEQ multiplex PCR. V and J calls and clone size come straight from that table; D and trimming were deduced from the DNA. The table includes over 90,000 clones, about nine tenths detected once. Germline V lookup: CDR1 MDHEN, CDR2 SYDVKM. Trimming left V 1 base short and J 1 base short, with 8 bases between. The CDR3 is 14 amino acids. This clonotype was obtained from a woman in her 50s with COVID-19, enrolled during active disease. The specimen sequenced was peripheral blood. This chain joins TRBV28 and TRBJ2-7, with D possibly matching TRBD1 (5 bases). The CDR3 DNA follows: TGTGCCAGCAGTTTATTTTACAGGTCCTACGAGCAGTACTTC. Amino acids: CASSLFYRSYEQYF. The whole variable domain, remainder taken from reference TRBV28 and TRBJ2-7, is DVKVTQSSRYLVKRTGEKVFLECVQDMDHENMFWYRQDPGLGLRLIYFSYDVKMKEKGDIPEGYSVSREKKERFSLILESASTNQTSMYLCASSLFYRSYEQYFGPGTRLTVT.